The clone carrying this T cell receptor (beta chain) showed up just a few times. The antigen remains undetermined. This entry comes from a study of T cells in Graves' hyperthyroidism and ophthalmopathy. Broader study findings: By a 13 V-J model, ophthalmopathy was set apart from stable hyperthyroidism.

Amplified TCR beta CDR3 regions derived from RNA transcripts. The HTBI primer set served for first-round RT-PCR of the TCR CDR3. One entry per CDR3 protein, called by TCRdb with MiXCR from the multiplex PCR reads. The data contain 500,000 to 600,000 distinct CDR3 sequences, around 50% of them singletons. V was clipped by 3 bases and J by 15 bases, with 9 bases between them. Germline V gives CDR1 SEHNR, CDR2 FQNEAQ (reference sequence). CDR3 length: 11 amino acids. Sequenced material: peripheral blood or thyroid tissue (not recorded which). The clonotype comes from an adult woman with Graves' disease, either hyperthyroidism or ophthalmopathy (not recorded which). This chain uses TRBV7-9 with TRBJ1-6, with unresolved D. The CDR3 loop reads CASSLLGNLHF. For the CDR3, the DNA is TGTGCCAGCAGCTTGTTAGGGAACCTCCACTTT.